The following is a TCR beta chain sequence with its context. Antigen unknown. This specimen comes from a study of T cell repertoires in cytomegalovirus infection. Study context: Indicated by public TCR beta signatures were CMV infection and matching HLA type.

Study-wide points: Dominating the ex vivo response were TCR beta clonotypes that were CMV-specific and HLA-C-restricted. Public TCR beta family frequency separated CMV-and-HLA carriers, including in an independent cohort.

TCRdb re-called the reads through MiXCR, storing one row per CDR3 protein. The data show hundreds of thousands of distinct CDR3 sequences, with roughly 43% seen just once and approximately 40% held by the top ten. J gave up 9 bases and V 3 bases, and 12 bases lay outside the gene matches. Germline V gene lookup returns CDR1 SGHNT and CDR2 YYREEE (reference sequence). The CDR3 consists of 16 residues. The J gene is TRBJ2-3, the V gene TRBV5-4; TRBD2 agrees at 11 bases. The TCR sequence derives from a human donor in good health (CMV status not recorded). Some clones in this sample may be carry-over from other donors' samples. Source: cultured PBMCs, taken from culture after CMV antigen stimulation. CDR3 coding DNA: TGTGCCAGCAGCTGGGGCGAGCTAGCGGGGGGAGCCACGCAGTATTTT. The encoded protein is CASSWGELAGGATQYF.